A selection of T cell receptor beta chains follows, all from one sample in a study of T cell responses to AZD1222 COVID-19 vaccine. Sequencing used immunoSEQ multiplex PCR; TCRdb keeps in-frame clones, though not all of them. In the table there are some 130,000 clones, roughly 92% of which are singletons. The material sequenced was peripheral blood, taken 28 days after the second AZD1222 dose. These receptors originate from an adult who received the AZD1222 COVID-19 vaccine. Each CDR3 is given with its conserved first and last residue. D genes are given only for firm matches. Size is omitted from some rows. Given values are once, few, many or a class for expanded clones.

V gene,J gene,D gene,clone size,CDR3 DNA,CDR3 protein
TRBV5-1,TRBJ1-4,.,.,TGCGCCAGCAGCTTCCAGGGTGATGAAAAACTGTTTTTT,CASSFQGDEKLFF
TRBV2,TRBJ1-3,.,once,TGTGCCAGCAGTGGAACAGGAAACACCATATATTTT,CASSGTGNTIYF
TRBV5-1,TRBJ2-6,.,.,TGCGCCAGCAGCTTGGGAGATGGGGCCAACGTCCTGACTTTC,CASSLGDGANVLTF
TRBV6-5,TRBJ1-1,TRBD1,.,TGTGCCAGCAGTTACTACCCCAGGGGGGAAGCTTTCTTT,CASSYYPRGEAFF
TRBV7-3,TRBJ2-2,.,.,TGTGCCAGCAGCTTAAACCCCCCGGGGTCGAACACCGGGGAGCTGTTTTTT,CASSLNPPGSNTGELFF
TRBV7-9,TRBJ1-2,.,.,TGTGCCAGCAGCTTAGAAAGGCGGGGCTACACCTTC,CASSLERRGYTF
TRBV18,TRBJ2-1,TRBD2,.,TGTGCCAGCTCACAACTAGCGGGAGCTTTGGATGAGCAGTTCTTC,CASSQLAGALDEQFF
TRBV4-2,TRBJ1-2,.,.,TGTGCCAGCAGCCCTACTCTTACAAACTATGGCTACACCTTC,CASSPTLTNYGYTF
TRBV28,TRBJ2-7,TRBD1,.,TGTGCCAGCAGTAGGACAGGGCCCGTCTACGAGCAGTACTTC,CASSRTGPVYEQYF
TRBV28,TRBJ1-6,TRBD1,.,TGTGCCAGCAGTTTATTACGGGACAGGGTTTCACCCCTCCACTTT,CASSLLRDRVSPLHF
TRBV19,TRBJ1-3,.,.,TGTGCCAGTAGTCCCGGACGGAGCTCTGGAAACACCATATATTTT,CASSPGRSSGNTIYF
TRBV7-6,TRBJ2-5,TRBD1,.,TGTGCCAGCAGCATCAGGGGGCCCCAAGAGACCCAGTACTTC,CASSIRGPQETQYF
TRBV13,TRBJ1-2,TRBD1,.,TGTGCCAGCAGCTTAGGGGGACAGGACTATGGCTACACCTTC,CASSLGGQDYGYTF
TRBV19,TRBJ2-5,TRBD2,once,TGTGCCAGTAGTCGGCCTGGGCGGGGGGAAGAGACCCAGTACTTC,CASSRPGRGEETQYF